These 20 T cell receptor beta chains came from one sample sequenced in a study of naive and memory T cell subsets. Two oligonucleotides, mixed equimolar, formed the beta constant-region primer covering TRBC1 and TRBC2. Ligated cDNA was amplified by four rounds of PCR with nested alpha and beta constant-region primers and SP2. TCRdb re-derived calls from the UMI-ligation and nested PCR reads in MiXCR, one entry per CDR3 protein. Of 95,000 to 150,000 distinct CDR3 sequences in the sample, 36% were seen once. Source material: central memory CD4+ T cells from blood. Every receptor here comes from a human donor in good health.

V usage is TRBV12-3 or TRBV12-4 and J usage is TRBJ2-6; D ambiguous. V dropped 8 bases and J dropped 0 bases, with 8 bases sitting between them. The CDR3 sequence is 14 residues long. The CDR3 DNA reads as TGTGCCAGCTCCTCGGGCTCTGGGGCCAACGTCCTGACTTTC. Residues: CASSSGSGANVLTF.

The chain combines TRBV12-3 or TRBV12-4 with TRBJ1-5, with D perhaps matching TRBD1 (6 bases). The CDR3 runs 13 residues. V dropped 7 bases and J dropped 0 bases, with 7 bases sitting between them. The CDR3 loop reads CASKGDSNQPQHF. As DNA, the CDR3 is TGTGCCAGCAAGGGGGATAGCAATCAGCCCCAGCATTTT.

The chain links TRBV5-1 to TRBJ1-1; D is uncertain. Deletions cut 4 bases from V and 6 bases from J, with 13 bases between. The CDR3 spans 13 residues. Per germline, CDR1 SGHRS and CDR2 YFSETQ. This chain's CDR3 is CASSPTWAPEAFF. Here the CDR3 DNA reads TGCGCCAGCAGCCCTACCTGGGCCCCTGAAGCTTTCTTT.

V and J are TRBV7-9 and TRBJ1-1; D gene uncertain. The V end lost 5 bases, the J end lost 5 bases, and 15 bases lay between the germline ends. The CDR3 extends over 14 amino acids. Per germline, CDR1 SEHNR and CDR2 FQNEAQ (reference sequence). CDR3 in DNA: TGTGCCAGCAGCCGGGAGTCTATGGGGACTGAAGCTTTCTTT. It codes for CASSRESMGTEAFF.

V is TRBV9 and J is TRBJ2-2; D perhaps matches TRBD1 (5 bases). The CDR3 loop spans 15 amino acids. V lost 2 bases and J 4 bases, leaving 12 bases between the germline ends. Germline values: CDR1 SGDLS, CDR2 YYNGEE. This chain's CDR3 is CASSVIQGPTGELFF. Written as DNA, the CDR3 is TGTGCCAGCAGCGTGATCCAGGGTCCCACCGGGGAGCTGTTTTTT.

This sequence joins TRBV30 and TRBJ1-5; D is possibly TRBD1 (6 bases). The CDR3 runs to 13 residues. Per the germline V gene, CDR1 is GTSNPN and CDR2 is SVGIG (reference sequence). Trimming cost V 0 bases and J 7 bases, with 10 bases left between them. Here the CDR3 reads CAWSVGGEQPQHF. In nucleotides, the CDR3 is TGTGCCTGGAGTGTAGGGGGGGAACAGCCCCAGCATTTT.

At least ten counts were recorded for this clonotype. V and J are TRBV28 and TRBJ2-7, with a tentative D call TRBD1 (6 bases). Germline values: CDR1 MDHEN, CDR2 SYDVKM. The CDR3 sequence is 12 residues long. V lost 10 bases, J lost 4 bases, and 14 bases lay in between. The CDR3 DNA reads as TGTGCCACATCCGGACAGCTATACGAGCAGTACTTC. As protein: CATSGQLYEQYF.

This clonotype was detected a few times. V is TRBV27 and J is TRBJ2-7, with TRBD2 matching 8 bases. The length of the CDR3 is 14 residues. CDR1 is MNHEY and CDR2 is SMNVEV in the germline V gene (reference sequence). The V and J ends lost 5 bases and 3 bases, in that order; junction bases with no gene match: 6. CDR3 bases: TGTGCCAGCAGTAGAATAGCGGGAAGCTACGAGCAGTACTTC. Translated, it gives CASSRIAGSYEQYF.

V usage is TRBV28 and J usage is TRBJ2-7; 11 bases map to TRBD1. The CDR3 has 15 amino acids. J was trimmed by 12 bases and V by 2 bases; bases with no gene match: 12. Germline V gene lookup returns CDR1 MDHEN and CDR2 SYDVKM. CDR3 coding DNA: TGTGCCAGCAGTTTAGTCGTCCGGGACAGGGGGTCCCCGTACTTC. Protein product: CASSLVVRDRGSPYF.

As to this clonotype: With a much larger clone just one base away, this may be a read error. The chain combines TRBV28 with TRBJ1-5; TRBD1 is a possible D gene (6 bases). The CDR3 extends over 15 amino acids. Trimming took 3 bases from V and 3 from J, leaving 12 bases between them. Germline values: CDR1 MDHEN, CDR2 SYDVKM. CDR3 region: CASSLVDSYNQPQHF. The CDR3 coding sequence is TGTGCCAGCAGTTTGGTGGACAGCTACAATCAGCCCCAGCATTTT.

This clonotype was observed a few times. The rearrangement joins TRBV20-1 to TRBJ2-3; D is perhaps TRBD2 (5 bases). Trimming pared 7 bases from V and 0 bases from J, leaving 14 bases between. Germline-derived CDR1 and CDR2 are DFQATT and SNEGSKA (reference sequence). The CDR3 is 14 residues long. The CDR3 reads CSELKSGSTDTQYF. The CDR3 DNA is TGCAGTGAACTCAAATCGGGGAGCACAGATACGCAGTATTTT.

This clonotype turned up a few times. This chain uses TRBV7-9 with TRBJ2-1; tentatively, D is TRBD1 (6 bases). This CDR3 comprises 15 residues. Trimming shortened V by 0 bases and J by 4 bases, and 10 bases separated the two germline ends. CDR1 and CDR2 from the germline V gene are SEHNR and FQNEAQ (reference sequence). The CDR3 DNA follows: TGTGCCAGCAGCTTAGCCGGCAGGGGATACAATGAGCAGTTCTTC. It is translated as CASSLAGRGYNEQFF.

Here the CDR3 reads CASSPWTSGSLNQETQYF. DNA for the CDR3: TGTGCCAGCAGTCCATGGACTAGCGGGAGTTTGAATCAAGAGACCCAGTACTTC. The gene calls are TRBV2 and TRBJ2-5; 13 nucleotides match TRBD2. This CDR3 is 18 amino acids long. Losses at the gene ends were 5 bases for V and 2 bases for J; bases not matched to a gene: 11. The germline gives CDR1 SNHLY, CDR2 FYNNEI.

The V call is TRBV29-1, the J call TRBJ2-5, with 8 bases aligning to TRBD1. Germline assignment: CDR1 SQVTM and CDR2 ANQGSEA. The J segment lost 7 bases and the V segment lost 7 bases, leaving 14 bases of the junction unmatched. The CDR3 is 14 residues long. The CDR3 here is CSAKGQAPGGTQYF. The CDR3 nucleotides read TGCAGCGCCAAGGGACAGGCCCCCGGGGGGACCCAGTACTTC.

This clonotype was counted a few times. This sequence joins TRBV6-6 and TRBJ2-1; D is unresolved. V lost 0 bases, J lost 7 bases, and 4 bases lay in between. Germline CDR1 MNHNY, CDR2 SVGAGI (reference sequence). This CDR3 spans 12 amino acids. In DNA, the CDR3 is TGTGCCAGCAGTTACTCTGGTAATGAGCAGTTCTTC. Residues: CASSYSGNEQFF.

The table lists this clonotype with a few counts. J is TRBJ2-3 and V is TRBV20-1; 13 nucleotides agree with TRBD2. With V trimmed by 0 bases and J by 8 bases, 8 bases remained unmatched. From germline, CDR1 is DFQATT and CDR2 SNEGSKA (reference sequence). The CDR3 totals 16 residues. CDR3 residues: CSARDQTSGRMGTQYF. Written as DNA, the CDR3 is TGCAGTGCTAGAGATCAGACTAGCGGGAGGATGGGTACGCAGTATTTT.

This CDR3 is CASSLVAGSLYEQYF. In DNA form, the CDR3 reads TGTGCCAGCAGCTTAGTGGCGGGTTCCCTCTACGAGCAGTACTTC. The rearrangement joins TRBV7-2 to TRBJ2-7; maybe TRBD2 (5 bases). Trimming left V 1 base short and J 3 bases short, with 13 bases between. There are 15 residues in the CDR3. Germline CDR1 SGHTA, CDR2 FQGNSA.

The rearrangement joins TRBV5-4 to TRBJ2-6; TRBD2 matches 7 bases. The J segment lost 1 base and the V segment lost 4 bases, leaving 2 bases of the junction unmatched. The CDR3 has 15 amino acids. From germline, CDR1 is SGHNT and CDR2 YYREEE (reference sequence). The CDR3 DNA sequence: TGTGCCAGCAGCGGGAGGGGATCTGGGGCCAACGTCCTGACTTTC. Protein sequence: CASSGRGSGANVLTF.

V is TRBV19 and J is TRBJ1-5, with 7 bases fitting TRBD1. Germline trimming cut 7 bases from V and 4 bases from J; bases unmatched to any gene: 10. Germline assignment: CDR1 LNHDA and CDR2 SQIVND (reference sequence). This CDR3 contains 15 residues. CDR3 protein: CASKGTGVSNQPQHF. CDR3 DNA sequence: TGTGCCAGTAAGGGCACAGGGGTGTCAAATCAGCCCCAGCATTTT. Supplemented by reference TRBV19 and TRBJ1-5, the full variable domain reads DGGITQSPKYLFRKEGQNVTLSCEQNLNHDAMYWYRQDPGQGLRLIYYSQIVNDFQKGDIAEGYSVSREKKESFPLTVTSAQKNPTAFYLCASKGTGVSNQPQHFGDGTRLSIL.

This chain connects TRBV6-1 to TRBJ1-4; 8 bases are a match to TRBD1. The V segment lost 4 bases and the J segment 7 bases; nucleotides outside the gene matches: 5. Germline CDR1 and CDR2: MNHNS and SASEGT. CDR3 size: 14 residues. The CDR3 bases are TGTGCCAGCAGTGCAACAGGGGGAAGTGAAAAACTGTTTTTT. This codes for CASSATGGSEKLFF.